Shown below are 28 T cell receptor beta chains from a single sample sequenced in a study of human T cells and chemical hapten exposure. Time point of the sample: patch test 1, 2 weeks after DPC sensitization. Treatment here: therapeutic diphenylcyclopropenone sensitization with weekly scalp DPC. TCRdb itself ran the RACE reads through MiXCR, one entry per CDR3 protein. The sample records fewer than 150,000 distinct CDR3 sequences, about an eighth being singletons. Sequencing used whole blood, obtained in connection with sensitization to the hapten diphenylcyclopropenone (DPC). Receptors originate from a man between 18 and 29 years old with alopecia areata. Some clones in this sample may be carry-over from other donors' samples.

This clonotype has more than one count but fewer than ten. In nucleotides, the CDR3 is TGTGCCAGCAGCCTACAGGGGCAGGGGAACACTGAAGCTTTCTTT. Protein product: CASSLQGQGNTEAFF. This chain links TRBV7-6 with TRBJ1-1; 7 nucleotides align to TRBD1. The CDR3 is made up of 15 amino acids. V lost 5 bases, J lost 1 base, and 7 bases stayed unmatched. Germline V gene lookup returns CDR1 SGHVS and CDR2 FNYEAQ.

This clonotype came up a few times. This CDR3 reads CASSLPLGQPQHF. CDR3 bases: TGTGCCAGCAGTTTACCCTTAGGTCAGCCCCAGCATTTT. V is TRBV28 and J is TRBJ1-5; the D is unclear. The germline V and J ends were trimmed by 2 bases and 6 bases, with 8 bases remaining between them. The CDR3 contains 13 residues. Germline CDR1 reads MDHEN; CDR2 reads SYDVKM. Combining the CDR3 with reference TRBV28 and TRBJ1-5 gives the whole variable domain DVKVTQSSRYLVKRTGEKVFLECVQDMDHENMFWYRQDPGLGLRLIYFSYDVKMKEKGDIPEGYSVSREKKERFSLILESASTNQTSMYLCASSLPLGQPQHFGDGTRLSIL.

This clonotype occurred many times. The chain couples TRBV19 to TRBJ2-3, with 9 bases aligning to TRBD1. Germline CDR1 LNHDA, CDR2 SQIVND (reference sequence). With V trimmed by 3 bases and J by 4 bases, 5 bases remained unmatched. The CDR3 is made up of 15 amino acids. The CDR3 protein is CASSIGDRDPDTQYF. The CDR3 coding sequence is TGTGCCAGTAGTATTGGGGACAGGGATCCAGATACGCAGTATTTT.

CDR3 protein: CASSMPSGGSETQYF. As DNA, the CDR3 is TGCGCCAGCAGCATGCCTAGCGGGGGGTCAGAGACCCAGTACTTC. The rearrangement joins TRBV5-1 to TRBJ2-5; 11 nucleotides line up with TRBD2. The CDR3 covers 15 residues. V lost 4 bases and J lost 4; bases outside the gene matches: 6. The germline V gene has CDR1 SGHRS and CDR2 YFSETQ.

This clonotype was counted between two and nine times. The chain carries TRBV7-9 and TRBJ2-3, with D possibly TRBD1 on 6 matching bases. This CDR3 is built from 15 residues. CDR1 and CDR2 (germline): SEHNR, FQNEAQ (reference sequence). V was clipped by 0 bases and J by 3 bases, with 10 bases between them. CDR3 loop: CASSLAGGRTDTQYF. DNA for the CDR3: TGTGCCAGCAGCTTAGCAGGGGGTAGGACAGATACGCAGTATTTT.

This rearrangement joins TRBV27 to TRBJ1-3, with D tentatively TRBD1 (5 bases). Germline-derived CDR1 and CDR2 are MNHEY and SMNVEV (reference sequence). The ends were cut back, 2 bases at V and 0 bases at J, with 8 bases in the middle. This CDR3 has 15 residues. Here the CDR3 reads CASSLGGFSGNTIYF. In DNA, the CDR3 is TGTGCCAGCAGTTTAGGGGGATTCTCTGGAAACACCATATATTTT.

This clonotype has more than one count but fewer than ten. This chain uses TRBV5-1 with TRBJ2-5; 10 nucleotides agree with TRBD2. CDR1 is SGHRS and CDR2 is YFSETQ in the germline V gene. The CDR3 consists of 16 residues. The V segment lost 3 bases and the J segment 1 base; nucleotides outside the gene matches: 6. CDR3 bases: TGCGCCAGCAGCTCGGCAGGGACTAGCGTCCAAGAGACCCAGTACTTC. Encoded protein: CASSSAGTSVQETQYF.

This chain uses TRBV7-3 with TRBJ2-1; TRBD1 might be the D (5 bases). Trimming removed 2 bases at V and 4 bases at J, with 12 bases between. The CDR3 is made up of 15 amino acids. The germline CDR1 and CDR2 sequences are SGHTA and FQGTGA. The CDR3 loop reads CASSLYGAGYNEQFF. The CDR3 bases are TGTGCCAGCAGCTTATATGGGGCTGGGTACAATGAGCAGTTCTTC.

This clonotype came up many times. The rearrangement joins TRBV12-3 or TRBV12-4 to TRBJ1-2, with D perhaps matching TRBD1 (6 bases). The CDR3 consists of 12 residues. Trimming stripped 6 bases from V and 4 bases from J, with 9 bases between. CDR3 sequence: CASSQGTYGYTF. The CDR3 coding sequence is TGTGCCAGCAGCCAGGGGACCTATGGCTACACCTTC.

The chain combines TRBV4-2 with TRBJ2-4; D is unclear. The CDR3 sequence is 15 residues long. V dropped 0 bases and J dropped 6 bases, with 12 bases sitting between them. Per the germline V gene, CDR1 is LGHNA and CDR2 is YNFKEQ. CDR3 in DNA: TGTGCCAGCAGCCAAGAGTTTGGCAGGCGAAACATTCAGTACTTC. This encodes CASSQEFGRRNIQYF.

Comment on this clonotype: A much larger clone differs by one base, so this may be a read error. The chain couples TRBV5-1 to TRBJ2-1, with TRBD2 matching over 10 bases. The germline CDR1 and CDR2 sequences are SGHRS and YFSETQ. This CDR3 contains 15 residues. CDR3 region: CAISFSGGTYNEQFF. The CDR3 DNA reads as TGCGCCATCAGCTTTAGCGGGGGGACCTACAATGAGCAGTTCTTC.

J is TRBJ1-6 and V is TRBV20-1; D gene unclear. With 1 base removed from V and 3 bases from J, the gap between germline ends came to 10 bases. The CDR3 has 15 amino acids. Germline CDR1 and CDR2: DFQATT and SNEGSKA (reference sequence). The DNA of the CDR3 is TGCAGTGCTAGAGCAATACAGAGCTATAATTCACCCCTCCACTTT. Translating gives CSARAIQSYNSPLHF.

This rearrangement joins TRBV20-1 to TRBJ1-1; D is perhaps TRBD1 (6 bases). Germline V lookup: CDR1 DFQATT, CDR2 SNEGSKA (reference sequence). The V and J ends lost 6 bases and 3 bases respectively, with 17 bases between them. This CDR3 spans 14 amino acids. The DNA for the CDR3 is TGCAGTGCACGGAGGGGGGGGCTGGACACTGAAGCTTTCTTT. This gives the protein CSARRGGLDTEAFF.

This clonotype turned up a few times. V usage is TRBV12-3 or TRBV12-4 and J usage is TRBJ2-7, with 10 bases aligning to TRBD1. This CDR3 spans 17 amino acids. V trimming: 4 bases; J trimming: 2 bases; junction bases outside the gene matches: 11. CDR3 protein: CASSSPIGTGAPYEQYF. The DNA for the CDR3 is TGTGCCAGCAGTTCCCCGATCGGGACAGGGGCCCCCTACGAGCAGTACTTC.

This clonotype turned up a few times. The chain links TRBV28 to TRBJ2-7; TRBD2 is a possible D gene (6 bases). The germline V and J ends were trimmed by 5 bases and 5 bases, with 19 bases remaining between them. The CDR3 is made up of 15 amino acids. CDR1 and CDR2 (germline): MDHEN, SYDVKM. The DNA of the CDR3 is TGTGCCAGCAGTCCCTCCATGGAGGGGTGGAACGAGCAGTACTTC. Translating it yields CASSPSMEGWNEQYF. The variable domain in full, completed from reference TRBV28 and TRBJ2-7, reads DVKVTQSSRYLVKRTGEKVFLECVQDMDHENMFWYRQDPGLGLRLIYFSYDVKMKEKGDIPEGYSVSREKKERFSLILESASTNQTSMYLCASSPSMEGWNEQYFGPGTRLTVT.

The chain is built from TRBV18 and TRBJ2-3, with D unresolved. The germline V gene encodes CDR1 KGHSH and CDR2 LQKENI. The CDR3 totals 14 residues. V gave up 0 bases and J gave up 4 bases, with 8 bases separating them. The CDR3 here is CASSPPAASDTQYF. As DNA, the CDR3 is TGTGCCAGCTCACCACCGGCGGCTTCAGATACGCAGTATTTT.

The CDR3 reads CASSLRTGPFRLAGSTEQFF. CDR3 nucleotides: TGTGCCAGCAGCTTAAGAACGGGACCCTTTCGGCTAGCGGGGTCAACGGAGCAGTTCTTC. This chain links TRBV11-2 with TRBJ2-1, with TRBD2 identical over 9 bases. The CDR3 runs to 20 residues. Germline CDR1 and CDR2: SGHAT and FQNNGV. The V and J ends lost 2 bases and 10 bases, in that order; junction bases with no gene match: 24.

This clonotype was counted only a few times. The genes are TRBV12-3 or TRBV12-4 and TRBJ1-1; a weak D match, TRBD1 (5 bases). The CDR3 is 14 residues long. V was shortened by 6 bases and J by 4 bases, with 15 bases between the two germline ends. The CDR3 spells CASRDEAGTTEAFF. The CDR3 bases are TGTGCCAGCAGGGACGAAGCAGGGACCACTGAAGCTTTCTTT.

This clonotype was observed a handful of times. The J gene is TRBJ2-5, the V gene TRBV28; 8 bases match TRBD1. In germline, CDR1 is MDHEN, CDR2 SYDVKM. This CDR3 spans 15 amino acids. Unmatched junction bases numbered 10, after V lost 8 bases and J lost 2 bases. CDR3 DNA sequence: TGTGCCAGCGGACAGGGCTTACCCTTTCAAGAGACCCAGTACTTC. Its protein is CASGQGLPFQETQYF.

This clonotype was recorded many times. The CDR3, as DNA: TGTGCCAGCATCGATTACGAGCAGTACGTC. It specifies CASIDYEQYV. The V and J genes are TRBV7-3 and TRBJ2-7; no clear D. This CDR3 is built from 10 residues. V was shortened by 7 bases and J by 4 bases, with 5 bases between the two germline ends. Per germline, CDR1 SGHTA and CDR2 FQGTGA.

The rearrangement joins TRBV6-2 or TRBV6-3 to TRBJ2-3; TRBD2 matches 13 bases. The V gene end was trimmed by 7 bases and the J gene end by 3 bases; junction bases not matched to a gene: 4. Germline V lookup: CDR1 MNHEY, CDR2 SVGEGT. This CDR3 spans 15 amino acids. CDR3 sequence: CASTLGLAGTDTQYF. The CDR3 DNA follows: TGTGCCAGCACCCTGGGACTAGCGGGGACAGATACGCAGTATTTT.

This clonotype was detected only a few times. The chain recombines TRBV7-8 with TRBJ2-3; D is unclear. Germline CDR1 reads SGHVS; CDR2 reads FQNEAQ. V dropped 4 bases and J dropped 2 bases, with 19 bases sitting between them. The CDR3 totals 17 residues. The CDR3 here is CASSSPLHNQHTDTQYF. The CDR3, as DNA: TGTGCCAGCAGCTCCCCCCTACACAATCAGCACACAGATACGCAGTATTTT.

This clonotype came up a few times. The chain couples TRBV6-4 to TRBJ2-6; 9 bases line up with TRBD1. CDR1 and CDR2 from the germline V gene are MRHNA and SNTAGT. This CDR3 contains 18 residues. Unmatched junction bases numbered 5, after V lost 2 bases and J lost 0 bases. The CDR3 protein is CASSDGTGTFSGANVLTF. The DNA for the CDR3 is TGTGCCAGCAGTGACGGGACAGGGACCTTCTCTGGGGCCAACGTCCTGACTTTC.

This clonotype occurred many times. The CDR3 DNA follows: TGTGCCAGCAGCGTAGCAAGCGGGGCCAAAAACATTCAGTACTTC. Amino acids: CASSVASGAKNIQYF. V gene TRBV9 combines with J gene TRBJ2-4; tentative D call: TRBD2 (6 bases). Trimming pared 0 bases from V and 1 base from J, leaving 8 bases between. The CDR3 spans 15 residues. CDR1 is SGDLS and CDR2 is YYNGEE in the germline V gene.

This clonotype was seen a few times. The V and J genes are TRBV5-1 and TRBJ1-2; no clear D. V was shortened by 8 bases and J by 4 bases, with 15 bases between the two germline ends. The CDR3 loop spans 13 amino acids. From germline, CDR1 is SGHRS and CDR2 YFSETQ. The CDR3 nucleotides are TGCGCCAGTACTATGGGATCCACCTATGGCTACACCTTC. This translates into CASTMGSTYGYTF.

In its sample, this clonotype was seen a few times. The genes are TRBV6-5 and TRBJ1-4; D remains ambiguous. Trimming took off 2 bases at V and 2 bases at J, with 12 bases between the two ends. The CDR3 consists of 16 residues. The germline gives CDR1 MNHEY, CDR2 SVGAGI. This CDR3 is CASSYSGVSTNEKLFF. In nucleotides, the CDR3 is TGTGCCAGCAGTTACAGTGGGGTTTCCACTAATGAAAAACTGTTTTTT.

This clonotype was counted at least ten times. This chain connects TRBV7-9 to TRBJ1-1; possibly TRBD1 for D (6 bases). V lost 2 bases and J lost 3, with 10 bases in between. Looked up from germline, CDR1 is SEHNR and CDR2 is FQNEAQ (reference sequence). The CDR3 length is 14 residues. The chain's CDR3 is CASSLQGSYTEAFF. The CDR3 nucleotides are TGTGCCAGCAGCTTACAGGGGAGTTACACTGAAGCTTTCTTT.

This clonotype came up many times. The genes are TRBV9 and TRBJ1-2; tentative D call: TRBD1 (5 bases). The CDR3 length is 13 residues. Germline V gene sequence: CDR1 SGDLS, CDR2 YYNGEE. The ends were cut back, 5 bases at V and 3 bases at J, with 11 bases in the middle. As DNA, the CDR3 is TGTGCCAGCAGTCCCCCGGGGGACTATGGCTACACCTTC. Translated, it gives CASSPPGDYGYTF. Full variable domain (missing parts from reference TRBV9 and TRBJ1-2): DSGVTQTPKHLITATGQRVTLRCSPRSGDLSVYWYQQSLDQGLQFLIQYYNGEERAKGNILERFSAQQFPDLHSELNLSSLELGDSALYFCASSPPGDYGYTFGSGTRLTVV.